This T cell receptor (beta chain) emerged from a study of cytomegalovirus exposure and HLA in healthy donors. As concerns this clone: Antigen: not known.

General study results and limits: A few CMV-associated chains proved CMV antigen-specific in vitro.

The CDR3 is made up of 16 amino acids. CDR1 and CDR2 from the germline V gene are SGHAT and FQNNGV. The germline V and J ends were trimmed by 1 base and 4 bases, with 16 bases remaining between them. In the PCR, 60 Vbeta and 13 Jbeta primers were used. Only in-frame clones appear in the TCRdb table, and some are missing; sequencing was by immunoSEQ multiplex PCR. The sample has approximately 180,000 clones, approximately 11% seen once; the top ten hold 7.8%. The TCR was taken from a man aged 50 to 59 in good health and CMV-seropositive. Material: PBMCs. This chain uses TRBV11-2 with TRBJ1-1; D perhaps matches TRBD1 (5 bases). CDR3 DNA: TGTGCCAGCAGCTTAGCCTTGGCAGGGTTCCTCACTGAAGCTTTCTTT. Translation gives CASSLALAGFLTEAFF.